This TCR beta chain derives from a study of T cell repertoires in cytomegalovirus infection. The study's findings and limits: Cumulated frequencies of public TCR beta families served to identify carriers of CMV plus the relevant HLA.

TCRdb re-derived calls from the reads in MiXCR, one entry per CDR3 protein. This repertoire shows about 770,000 distinct CDR3 sequences, 25% to 30% found once; its top ten account for approximately 14%. Comment on this clonotype: Its antigen is not known.

Germline assignment: CDR1 MNHEY and CDR2 SVGEGT. This CDR3 is built from 17 residues. With 5 bases removed from V and 0 bases from J, the gap between germline ends came to 14 bases. The chain joins TRBV6-2 or TRBV6-3 to TRBJ1-6, with a possible D match to TRBD1 (5 bases). The TCR originated in a human donor in good health (CMV status not recorded). Some clones in this sample may be carry-over from other donors' samples. The material sequenced was cultured CD8+ T cells from PBMCs, taken from culture after CMV antigen stimulation. The CDR3 spells CASSPGHRYSYNSPLHF. Written as DNA, the CDR3 is TGTGCCAGCAGTCCTGGACATCGTTACTCCTATAATTCACCCCTCCACTTT.